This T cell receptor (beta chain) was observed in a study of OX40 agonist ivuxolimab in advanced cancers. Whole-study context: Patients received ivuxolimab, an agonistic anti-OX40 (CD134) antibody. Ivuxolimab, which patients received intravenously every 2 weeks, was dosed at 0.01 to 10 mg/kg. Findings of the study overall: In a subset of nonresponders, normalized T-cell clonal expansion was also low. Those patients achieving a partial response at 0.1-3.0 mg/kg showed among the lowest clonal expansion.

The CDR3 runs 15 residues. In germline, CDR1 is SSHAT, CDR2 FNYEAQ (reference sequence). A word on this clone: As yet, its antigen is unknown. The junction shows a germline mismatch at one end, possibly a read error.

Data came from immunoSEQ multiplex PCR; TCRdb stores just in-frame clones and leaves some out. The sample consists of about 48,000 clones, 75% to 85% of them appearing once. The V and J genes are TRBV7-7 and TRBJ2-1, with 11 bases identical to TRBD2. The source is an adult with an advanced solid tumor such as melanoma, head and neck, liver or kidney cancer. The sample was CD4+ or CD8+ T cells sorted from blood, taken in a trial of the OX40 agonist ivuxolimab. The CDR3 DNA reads TGTGCTAGCAGCTTAGGGACTAGCGGTACAAATGAGCAGTTCTTC. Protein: CASSLGTSGTNEQFF.